The 20 T cell receptor beta chains presented below share a single source sample, sequenced in a study of blood T cell repertoires in COVID-19. Clones were read by immunoSEQ multiplex PCR, and TCRdb kept only the in-frame ones, dropping some. Among about 94,000 clones, 80% to 85% were seen once, and the ten largest hold around 6.5%. The source material was peripheral blood. These receptors were taken from a man aged 55 to 70 with acute or convalescent COVID-19.

This clone was found once. The CDR3 coding sequence is TGCGCCAGCAGCCTCACCGGGACAGCCTCCTACGAGCAGTACTTC. Amino acid sequence: CASSLTGTASYEQYF. The chain couples TRBV5-1 to TRBJ2-7, with 7 bases aligning to TRBD1. The ends lost 4 bases at V and 0 bases at J; junction bases unmatched: 7. This CDR3 spans 15 amino acids. Germline V CDR1 and CDR2: SGHRS, YFSETQ.

The gene calls are TRBV19 and TRBJ1-2, with a possible D match to TRBD1 (6 bases). The CDR3 contains 14 residues. Germline CDR1 reads LNHDA; CDR2 reads SQIVND (reference sequence). The V and J ends lost 5 bases and 3 bases respectively, with 13 bases between them. The CDR3 coding sequence is TGTGCCAGTAGTTACCGGCCAGGGGACTATGGCTACACCTTC. Translating it yields CASSYRPGDYGYTF.

This chain connects TRBV6-2 or TRBV6-3 to TRBJ1-5, with D tentatively TRBD1 (6 bases). Germline CDR1 MNHEY, CDR2 SVGEGT. V dropped 2 bases and J dropped 4 bases, with 12 bases sitting between them. This CDR3 region has 15 residues. The CDR3 nucleotides read TGTGCCAGCAGTTACCGTGGGACAAGAAATCAGCCCCAGCATTTT. Translation: CASSYRGTRNQPQHF.

This sequence joins TRBV6-1 and TRBJ2-7; TRBD2 aligns across 7 bases. Germline CDR1 is MNHNS and CDR2 is SASEGT. V was pared by 0 bases and J by 0 bases, with 5 bases of the junction left unmatched. This CDR3 has 16 residues. The CDR3 DNA reads as TGTGCCAGCAGTGAAGCAGGCGGGGGAAGCTCCTACGAGCAGTACTTC. This encodes CASSEAGGGSSYEQYF.

This sequence joins TRBV13 and TRBJ1-2, with 8 bases identical to TRBD1. With 5 bases clipped from V and 7 bases from J, the junction kept 9 bases outside the gene matches. Per the germline V gene, CDR1 is PRHDT and CDR2 is FYEKMQ (reference sequence). The CDR3 spans 14 residues. For the CDR3, the DNA is TGTGCCAGCAGCAACATCAGGGGGCGGGGTGGCTACACCTTC. Protein: CASSNIRGRGGYTF.

The chain has TRBV5-1 and TRBJ2-1; 13 bases match TRBD2. The germline V gene has CDR1 SGHRS and CDR2 YFSETQ. The CDR3 spans 18 residues. Unmatched junction bases numbered 15, after V lost 4 bases and J lost 8 bases. Written as DNA, the CDR3 is TGCGCCAGCAGCCTCCAGCGGACTAGCGGGGGCTCGAGGGATGAGCAGTTCTTC. Translated: CASSLQRTSGGSRDEQFF.

The J gene is TRBJ1-2, the V gene TRBV5-1; tentatively, D is TRBD1 (6 bases). This CDR3 region has 15 residues. Germline V gene data show CDR1 as SGHRS and CDR2 as YFSETQ. Between the trimmed V and J ends, which lost 4 bases and 5 bases, there was a span of 18 bases. The CDR3 sequence: CASSVDRPPKYGYTF. The CDR3 coding sequence is TGCGCCAGCAGCGTCGACAGGCCCCCGAAGTATGGCTACACCTTC.

The chain links TRBV6-1 to TRBJ2-1; TRBD1 aligns across 9 bases. Germline-derived CDR1 and CDR2 are MNHNS and SASEGT. V dropped 5 bases and J dropped 11; count of bases not matched to a gene: 7. CDR3 length: 13 residues. CDR3 in DNA: TGTGCCAGCAGTACCGGGACAGGGACGAAGCAGTTCTTC. It specifies CASSTGTGTKQFF.

This chain links TRBV3-1 (or the pseudogene TRBV3-2) with TRBJ1-4, with D possibly being TRBD1 (6 bases). Germline V gene sequence: CDR1 LGHDT, CDR2 YNNKEL (reference sequence). The length of the CDR3 is 14 residues. V gave up 4 bases and J gave up 7 bases, with 13 bases separating them. The CDR3 DNA reads TGTGCCAGCAGCCTGGCAGGACAGAGTGAAAAACTGTTTTTT. Its protein is CASSLAGQSEKLFF.

This rearrangement joins TRBV5-5 to TRBJ2-1, with TRBD1 matching over 7 bases. The CDR3 is 16 amino acids. V dropped 4 bases and J dropped 0; count of bases not matched to a gene: 7. Germline values: CDR1 SGHKS, CDR2 YYEKEE (reference sequence). The CDR3 DNA reads as TGTGCCAGCAGCAGACAGGGTCATCGCTCCTACAATGAGCAGTTCTTC. It translates to CASSRQGHRSYNEQFF.

The chain recombines TRBV9 with TRBJ1-6, with D possibly TRBD1 on 6 matching bases. The CDR3 length is 14 residues. From germline, CDR1 is SGDLS and CDR2 YYNGEE. The ends were cut back, 6 bases at V and 3 bases at J, with 10 bases in the middle. CDR3 in amino acids: CASNQGFYNSPLHF. The CDR3, as DNA: TGTGCCAGCAACCAGGGGTTCTATAATTCACCCCTCCACTTT.

V and J are TRBV19 and TRBJ2-3, with D possibly TRBD2 on 5 matching bases. The CDR3 runs 14 residues. V was pared by 1 base and J by 6 bases, with 11 bases between. Germline CDR1 and CDR2: LNHDA and SQIVND (reference sequence). CDR3: CASSIGTGGDTQYF. The CDR3 region has the DNA TGTGCCAGTAGTATAGGGACCGGCGGGGATACGCAGTATTTT.

The V call is TRBV18, the J call TRBJ1-1; TRBD1 agrees at 7 bases. The CDR3 is 15 residues long. Germline CDR1 reads KGHSH; CDR2 reads LQKENI. J gave up 4 bases and V 0 bases, and 5 bases lay outside the gene matches. The CDR3 bases are TGTGCCAGCTCACCACCGACAGGGCAAGGCACTGAAGCTTTCTTT. It is translated as CASSPPTGQGTEAFF.

The chain carries TRBV29-1 and TRBJ1-2; 9 nucleotides align to TRBD1. Germline CDR1 is SQVTM and CDR2 is ANQGSEA. The J segment lost 5 bases and the V segment lost 3 bases, leaving 7 bases of the junction unmatched. The CDR3 runs 14 residues. This chain's CDR3 is CSVEGGQGIYGYTF. CDR3 DNA: TGCAGCGTTGAGGGGGGACAGGGAATATATGGCTACACCTTC.

The chain carries TRBV2 and TRBJ2-1; 8 bases align to TRBD2. From germline, CDR1 is SNHLY and CDR2 FYNNEI. V shed 4 bases and J 10 bases; nucleotides not matched to a gene: 12. The CDR3 loop spans 15 amino acids. CDR3 residues: CASSGTSGTQEEQFF. The CDR3 DNA sequence: TGTGCCAGCAGTGGAACTAGCGGCACACAGGAAGAGCAGTTCTTC.

The chain employs TRBV7-3 and TRBJ2-1; 12 nucleotides agree with TRBD2. This CDR3 comprises 18 residues. V gave up 5 bases and J gave up 9 bases; unmatched junction bases: 17. The germline V gene encodes CDR1 SGHTA and CDR2 FQGTGA. CDR3 sequence: CASSQHTTSGGNLGEQFF. The DNA for the CDR3 is TGTGCCAGCAGCCAACACACTACTAGCGGGGGGAATTTAGGTGAGCAGTTCTTC.

The chain uses TRBV7-8 and TRBJ1-2, with TRBD1 as a possible D gene (6 bases). CDR3 length: 16 residues. Per the germline V gene, CDR1 is SGHVS and CDR2 is FQNEAQ. V gave up 5 bases and J gave up 8 bases, with 24 bases separating them. The DNA for the CDR3 is TGTGCCAGCAGCCCAGTTACCCCGTCAGGGGACGGAGGCTACACCTTC. Translating gives CASSPVTPSGDGGYTF.

This sequence joins TRBV7-9 and TRBJ1-1; a weak D match, TRBD1 (5 bases). The germline CDR1 and CDR2 sequences are SEHNR and FQNEAQ (reference sequence). Trimming removed 8 bases at V and 5 bases at J, with 15 bases between. The CDR3 is 13 amino acids. The CDR3 DNA is TGTGCCAGCGGAAGAGACGGGGGGACTGAAGCTTTCTTT. This sequence encodes CASGRDGGTEAFF.

The rearrangement joins TRBV30 to TRBJ1-2; 8 nucleotides line up with TRBD1. V lost 5 bases and J lost 7; bases outside the gene matches: 3. CDR1 and CDR2 (germline): GTSNPN, SVGIG (reference sequence). The CDR3 consists of 11 residues. CDR3 in amino acids: CAWWTGSGYTF. The CDR3 DNA reads as TGTGCCTGGTGGACAGGGTCTGGCTACACCTTC.

V is TRBV21-1 and J is TRBJ2-7; the table assigns TRBD1, which was not confirmed against the DNA. TRBV21-1 corresponds to a pseudogene. The length of the CDR3 is 14 residues. The CDR3 sequence: CASSKGQGSYEQYF. DNA for the CDR3: TGTGCCAGCAGCAAGGGACAGGGCTCCTACGAGCAGTACTTC.